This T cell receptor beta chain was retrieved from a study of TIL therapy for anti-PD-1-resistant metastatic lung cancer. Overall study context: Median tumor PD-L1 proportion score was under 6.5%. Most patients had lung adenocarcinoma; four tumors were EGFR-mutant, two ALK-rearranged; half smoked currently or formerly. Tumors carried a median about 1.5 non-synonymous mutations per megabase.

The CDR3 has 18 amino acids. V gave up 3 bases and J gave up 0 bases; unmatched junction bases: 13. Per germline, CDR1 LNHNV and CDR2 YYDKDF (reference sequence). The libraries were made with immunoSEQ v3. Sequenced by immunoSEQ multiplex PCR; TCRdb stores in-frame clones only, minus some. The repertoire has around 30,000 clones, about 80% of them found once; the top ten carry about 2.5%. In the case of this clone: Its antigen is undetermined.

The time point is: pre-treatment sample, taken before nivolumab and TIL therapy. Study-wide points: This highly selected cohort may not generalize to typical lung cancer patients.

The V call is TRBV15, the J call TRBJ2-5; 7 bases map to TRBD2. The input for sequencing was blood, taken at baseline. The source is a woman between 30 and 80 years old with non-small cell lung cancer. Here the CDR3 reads CATSSQTVLAEYQETQYF. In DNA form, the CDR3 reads TGTGCCACCAGCAGCCAGACCGTCCTAGCGGAATACCAAGAGACCCAGTACTTC. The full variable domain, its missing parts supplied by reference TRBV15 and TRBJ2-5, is DAMVIQNPRYQVTQFGKPVTLSCSQTLNHNVMYWYQQKSSQAPKLLFHYYDKDFNNEADTPDNFQSRRPNTSFCFLDIRSPGLGDTAMYLCATSSQTVLAEYQETQYFGPGTRLLVL.